Given below is one TCR beta chain in context. Its specificity is unknown. At one of its ends the junction is not consistent with the germline gene, which may arise from a read error. Germline loops: CDR1 SGDLS, CDR2 YYNGEE. This CDR3 has 13 residues. This record comes from a study of T cell responses to AZD1222 COVID-19 vaccine. General study results and limits: In all cases, repertoires were sampled only after the peak T cell response. Most donors were white British and more were female, and clonal diversity was possibly underestimated. Seropositivity was recorded at baseline in only a handful of AZD1222 recipients. Per reports, nearly half of all spike-specific TCRs target regions that are unmutated in variants.

Here immunoSEQ multiplex PCR was the method, and the copy in TCRdb shows in-frame clones only, minus some. The sample lists over 100,000 clones, around nine tenths occurring once. The receptor was isolated from an adult in good health. Source: peripheral blood, taken on day 0 of AZD1222 vaccination. The chain combines TRBV9 with TRBJ2-3, with TRBD2 as a possible D gene (5 bases). Here the CDR3 reads CASSVGLADRLSF. The CDR3 DNA is TGTGCCAGCAGCGTTGGTCTAGCAGATCGCTTGTCTTTT.